This T cell receptor (beta chain) is drawn from a study of post-analysis software for immune sequencing data. Study-level points and caveats: Multiple sclerosis patients had significantly lower normalized Chao1 diversity than controls. In patients, TRBV5-6, TRBV5-1 and TRBV20-1 belonged to roughly five TRBV segments found more frequently than in controls.

Included in the TCR beta cDNA libraries were unique molecular identifiers. From around 1 to 9.1 million T cells, 450,000 to 550,000 cDNA molecules were obtained. TCRdb recomputed calls from the PCR reads with MiXCR, one row per CDR3 protein. Found here are 400,000 to 500,000 distinct CDR3 sequences, approximately 42% of them singletons; the top ten hold about 8%. V lost 0 bases and J lost 3, with 7 bases in between. This CDR3 has 13 amino acids. Germline CDR1 and CDR2: SGHRS and YFSETQ. To note about this clonotype: Its target is not known.

This clonotype originated in a girl aged 2-10 years with multiple sclerosis. The source material was blood. This sequence joins TRBV5-1 and TRBJ2-7, with D perhaps matching TRBD1 (6 bases). The CDR3 nucleotides read TGCGCCAGCAGCTTGGTCAGGGGCTACGAGCAGTACTTC. Translated: CASSLVRGYEQYF.